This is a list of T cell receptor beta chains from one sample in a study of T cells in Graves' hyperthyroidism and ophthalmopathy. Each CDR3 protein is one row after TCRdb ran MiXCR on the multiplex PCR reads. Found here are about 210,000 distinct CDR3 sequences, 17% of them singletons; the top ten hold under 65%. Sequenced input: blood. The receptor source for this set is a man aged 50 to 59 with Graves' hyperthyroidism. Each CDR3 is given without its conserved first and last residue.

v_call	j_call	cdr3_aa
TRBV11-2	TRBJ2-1	ASSIGTSGRRNNEQF
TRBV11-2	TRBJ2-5	ASSSPRYRGKTQY
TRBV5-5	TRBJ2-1	ASSLAIAGRSYNEQF
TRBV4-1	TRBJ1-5	ASSQEGTESYQPQH
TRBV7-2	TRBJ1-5	ASSPGPASNQPQH
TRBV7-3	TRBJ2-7	AMGGPECGEQY
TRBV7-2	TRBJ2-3	ASSLKVRGADTQY
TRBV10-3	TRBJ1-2	AISEFRTGNYGYT
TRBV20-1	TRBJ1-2	SARESGQGRGYT
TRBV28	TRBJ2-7	ASRSPGLGWGEQY
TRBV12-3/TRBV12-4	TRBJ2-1	ASSRTSGRAANEQF
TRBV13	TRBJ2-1	ASRQGLYNEQF
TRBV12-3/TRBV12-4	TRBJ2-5	ASSSVDRGPETQY
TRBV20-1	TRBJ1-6	SAARDQGPSPLH
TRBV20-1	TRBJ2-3	SALTSGRDTQY
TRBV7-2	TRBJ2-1	ASSLARGSYNEQF
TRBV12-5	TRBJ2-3	ASVLALGGSQGDTQY
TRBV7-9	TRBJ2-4	ASSKTEDIQY
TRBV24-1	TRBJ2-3	ATSPSGSTDTQY
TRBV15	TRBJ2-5	ATSRDPAGDETQY
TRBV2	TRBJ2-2	ASRWTEDEVGELF
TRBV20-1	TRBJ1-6	SARNAVNSPLH
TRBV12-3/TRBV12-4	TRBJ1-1	ASRNDPMRSEAF
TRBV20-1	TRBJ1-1	SARDGLNTEAF
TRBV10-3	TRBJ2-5	AIRPGIGKIQETQY
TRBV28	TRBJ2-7	ASSLRESHYEQY